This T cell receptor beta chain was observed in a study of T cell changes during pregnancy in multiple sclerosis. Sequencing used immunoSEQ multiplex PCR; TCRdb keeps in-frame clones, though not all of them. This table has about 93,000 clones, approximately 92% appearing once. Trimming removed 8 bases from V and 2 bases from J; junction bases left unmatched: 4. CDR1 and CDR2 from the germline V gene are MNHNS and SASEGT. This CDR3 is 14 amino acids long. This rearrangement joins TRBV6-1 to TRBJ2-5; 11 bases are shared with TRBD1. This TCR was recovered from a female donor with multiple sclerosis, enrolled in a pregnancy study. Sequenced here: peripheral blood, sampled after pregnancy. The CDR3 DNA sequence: TGTGCCAGCCGGGACAGGGGGTTTCAAGAGACCCAGTACTTC. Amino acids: CASRDRGFQETQYF.